This T cell receptor beta chain originates from a study of T cell responses to AZD1222 COVID-19 vaccine. Study-wide points: Repertoire sampling occurred only after the peak T cell response. Targeting of unmutated variant regions was reportedly seen in nearly half of spike-specific TCRs. Donors in the cohort were predominantly white British and more often female, and clonal diversity was possibly underestimated. Vaccination with two AZD1222 doses was followed by a rise in Spike-specific TCR breadth and depth.

Concerning this clone itself: Its cognate antigen is unknown.

V dropped 0 bases and J dropped 2 bases, with 8 bases sitting between them. The V gene's germline CDR1 is SGDLS and CDR2 YYNGEE. This CDR3 is 14 amino acids long. The table came from immunoSEQ multiplex PCR; TCRdb's copy has only in-frame clones and leaves some out. There are around 110,000 clones in the sample; 90% occur only once, and roughly 8% lies in the top ten. The clonotype originates from an adult who received the AZD1222 COVID-19 vaccine. The rearrangement joins TRBV9 to TRBJ2-5; D possibly matches TRBD1 or TRBD2 (5 bases each). The sequenced sample was peripheral blood, obtained 28 days after the second AZD1222 dose. CDR3 DNA sequence: TGTGCCAGCAGCGTAGGTGGGGGACAAGAGACCCAGTACTTC. Protein: CASSVGGGQETQYF.